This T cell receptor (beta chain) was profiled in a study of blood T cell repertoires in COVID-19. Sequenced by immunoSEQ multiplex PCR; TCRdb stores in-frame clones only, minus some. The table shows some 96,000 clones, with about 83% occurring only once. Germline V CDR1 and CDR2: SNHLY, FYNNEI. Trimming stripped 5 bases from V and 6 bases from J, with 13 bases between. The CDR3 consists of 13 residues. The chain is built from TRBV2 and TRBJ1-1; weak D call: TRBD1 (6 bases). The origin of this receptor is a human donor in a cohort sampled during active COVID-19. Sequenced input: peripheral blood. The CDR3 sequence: CASSLSGGAEAFF. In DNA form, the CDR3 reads TGTGCCAGCAGTCTCTCGGGGGGCGCTGAAGCTTTCTTT.